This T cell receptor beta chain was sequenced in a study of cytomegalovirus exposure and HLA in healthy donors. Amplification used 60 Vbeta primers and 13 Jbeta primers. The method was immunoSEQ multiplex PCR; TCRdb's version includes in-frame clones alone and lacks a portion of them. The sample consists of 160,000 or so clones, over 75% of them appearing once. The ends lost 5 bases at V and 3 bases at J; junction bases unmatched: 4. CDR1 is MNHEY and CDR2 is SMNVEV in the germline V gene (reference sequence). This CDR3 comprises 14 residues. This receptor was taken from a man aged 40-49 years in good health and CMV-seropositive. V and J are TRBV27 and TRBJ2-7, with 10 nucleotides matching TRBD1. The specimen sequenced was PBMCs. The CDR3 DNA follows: TGTGCCAGCAGTCTCCGGACAGGGGGCTACGAGCAGTACTTC. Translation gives CASSLRTGGYEQYF.